This T cell receptor beta chain was retrieved from a study of blood T cell repertoires in COVID-19. Assignment of participants to cohorts was predicated upon participant-reported clinical history. The CDR3 loop spans 15 amino acids. The V segment lost 5 bases and the J segment 7 bases; nucleotides outside the gene matches: 10. From germline, CDR1 is MDHEN and CDR2 SYDVKM. In the original processing: The authors estimated nucleated cell counts from reference gene primer amplification. Sequencing used immunoSEQ multiplex PCR; TCRdb keeps in-frame clones, though not all of them. The V and J calls and clone size are taken from that table; D and trimming were inferred from the DNA. The data show fewer than 400,000 clones, roughly 89% seen once.

The material sequenced was PBMCs or T cells enriched from blood (not recorded which). This TCR derives from a woman in her fifties or sixties who had recovered from COVID-19. This chain joins TRBV28 and TRBJ1-2; 10 bases fit TRBD1. CDR3 loop: CASSPPLGDRGGYTF. Written as DNA, the CDR3 is TGTGCCAGCAGTCCGCCACTCGGGGACAGGGGTGGCTACACCTTC.